A selection of T cell receptor beta chains follows, all from one sample in a study of spatial heterogeneity in lung cancer. Each CDR3 protein is one row after TCRdb ran MiXCR on the 5' RACE reads. Of about 82,000 distinct CDR3 sequences listed, over 10% were seen once; the top ten hold roughly 4.5%. Material: PBMCs, obtained at surgery. These receptors all stem from a male donor with early-stage non-small cell lung cancer. The CDR3 runs from the conserved cysteine through the conserved F or W. A D gene is named only where the DNA matches it firmly. Expanded clones are given a class, and other clones once, few, many or no size at all.

len	v_gene	d_gene	j_gene	abundance	CDR3aa	CDR3nt
14	TRBV3-1	-	TRBJ1-1	few	CASSQVTGRTEAFF	TGTGCCAGCAGCCAAGTAACGGGGCGAACTGAAGCTTTCTTT
16	TRBV20-1	TRBD2	TRBJ2-5	-	CSARPILAGGQETQYF	TGCAGTGCTAGACCTATACTAGCGGGGGGGCAAGAGACCCAGTACTTC
15	TRBV6-4	TRBD1	TRBJ1-2	few	CASSRYGGTGQGYTF	TGTGCCAGCAGTCGCTATGGCGGGACAGGACAAGGCTACACCTTC
14	TRBV6-5	TRBD2	TRBJ2-5	few	CASSYYSGGETQYF	TGTGCCAGCAGTTACTACAGCGGGGGGGAGACCCAGTACTTC
14	TRBV29-1	TRBD1	TRBJ2-1	-	CSVHTGESYNEQFF	TGCAGCGTCCATACAGGGGAATCCTACAATGAGCAGTTCTTC
12	TRBV5-4	-	TRBJ1-1	-	CASSLWKEEAFF	TGTGCCAGCAGCTTGTGGAAGGAGGAAGCTTTCTTT
16	TRBV7-9	TRBD2	TRBJ2-1	-	CASYNRRSGTSGEQFF	TGTGCCAGCTATAATAGGAGGTCCGGGACTAGCGGTGAGCAGTTCTTC
11	TRBV6-6	-	TRBJ2-7	-	CASSYGGEQYF	TGTGCCAGCAGTTACGGGGGAGAGCAGTACTTC
15	TRBV11-2	TRBD2	TRBJ2-1	-	CASSVSGGPRDEQFF	TGTGCCAGCAGCGTCAGCGGGGGCCCCCGGGATGAGCAGTTCTTC
15	TRBV11-2	-	TRBJ2-1	few	CASSFEDRPYNEQFF	TGTGCCAGCAGCTTCGAGGATAGGCCCTACAATGAGCAGTTCTTC
16	TRBV7-9	TRBD2	TRBJ2-2	few	CASSSLRGDHTGELFF	TGTGCCAGCAGCTCCCTCCGGGGGGATCACACCGGGGAGCTGTTTTTT
13	TRBV12-3/TRBV12-4	-	TRBJ2-7	-	CASRRDTSYEQYF	TGTGCCAGCAGAAGAGACACTTCCTACGAGCAGTACTTC
15	TRBV2	-	TRBJ2-5	few	CASTRSLGGTETQYF	TGTGCCAGCACCAGAAGCTTGGGGGGAACGGAGACCCAGTACTTC
19	TRBV5-5	-	TRBJ1-4	-	CASSLAGAPTPATNEKLFF	TGTGCCAGCAGCTTGGCGGGGGCCCCTACCCCAGCAACTAATGAAAAACTGTTTTTT
13	TRBV29-1	-	TRBJ1-5	many	CSVGDFSNQPQHF	TGCAGCGTTGGGGATTTTAGCAATCAGCCCCAGCATTTT
14	TRBV2	-	TRBJ1-5	few	CASRGDTGNQPQHF	TGTGCCAGCAGGGGAGACACCGGCAATCAGCCCCAGCATTTT
14	TRBV11-2	TRBD2	TRBJ2-7	-	CASSFMRGGHEQYF	TGTGCCAGCAGCTTCATGCGGGGGGGCCACGAGCAGTACTTC
16	TRBV19	TRBD2	TRBJ2-7	-	CASSLFLTSGAYEQYF	TGTGCCAGTAGCCTCTTTTTGACTAGCGGAGCCTACGAGCAGTACTTC
16	TRBV11-2	TRBD2	TRBJ2-1	few	CASSLDRVAGLGEQFF	TGTGCCAGCAGCTTAGATAGGGTAGCGGGACTGGGTGAGCAGTTCTTC
16	TRBV5-6	-	TRBJ2-7	-	CASSWSIKGNSYEQYF	TGTGCCAGCAGCTGGAGCATAAAGGGGAACTCCTACGAGCAGTACTTC
15	TRBV2	TRBD1	TRBJ1-1	few	CASSEGPTGGPEAFF	TGTGCCAGCAGTGAAGGTCCCACAGGGGGCCCTGAAGCTTTCTTT
17	TRBV9	TRBD2	TRBJ2-2	once	CASSVRFSGGGTGELFF	TGTGCCAGCAGCGTCCGATTTAGCGGGGGAGGAACCGGGGAGCTGTTTTTT
13	TRBV20-1	-	TRBJ1-5	-	CSARGGDNQPQHF	TGCAGTGCTAGGGGCGGGGACAATCAGCCCCAGCATTTT
15	TRBV6-6	TRBD1	TRBJ2-3	-	CASSLTGGDTDTQYF	TGTGCCAGCAGTTTGACAGGGGGTGACACAGATACGCAGTATTTT
17	TRBV6-5	-	TRBJ2-2	-	CASSYSWAPTNTGELFF	TGTGCCAGCAGTTACTCCTGGGCCCCAACGAACACCGGGGAGCTGTTTTTT
15	TRBV7-9	TRBD1	TRBJ2-1	few	CASSLALTGVDEQFF	TGTGCCAGCAGCTTAGCGCTGACAGGGGTGGATGAGCAGTTCTTC
14	TRBV6-1	TRBD1	TRBJ1-4	few	CASGGQATNEKLFF	TGTGCCAGCGGCGGACAGGCAACTAATGAAAAACTGTTTTTT
12	TRBV29-1	-	TRBJ1-1	-	CSVERRHLEAFF	TGCAGCGTTGAACGCAGGCACCTAGAAGCTTTCTTT
11	TRBV7-9	-	TRBJ1-1	-	CASSLGSEAFF	TGTGCCAGCAGCTTAGGATCTGAAGCTTTCTTT
16	TRBV9	-	TRBJ1-3	-	CASSERTGFSGNTIYF	TGTGCCAGCAGCGAACGAACCGGATTTTCTGGAAACACCATATATTTT
12	TRBV7-9	-	TRBJ1-1	few	CASKDGGFEAFF	TGTGCCAGCAAAGACGGGGGCTTTGAAGCTTTCTTT
17	TRBV27	TRBD1	TRBJ2-1	-	CASSLLSGQGAGNEQFF	TGTGCCAGCAGTTTATTATCCGGACAGGGGGCTGGAAATGAGCAGTTCTTC
14	TRBV7-9	-	TRBJ1-1	-	CASSSLGAATEAFF	TGTGCCAGCAGCTCCCTGGGTGCGGCCACTGAAGCTTTCTTT
13	TRBV5-4	-	TRBJ2-1	-	CASSLGVLNEQFF	TGTGCCAGCAGCTTGGGGGTTTTGAATGAGCAGTTCTTC
15	TRBV5-1	TRBD1	TRBJ1-5	-	CASSLTGGAGQPQHF	TGCGCCAGCAGCCTCACAGGGGGCGCAGGTCAGCCCCAGCATTTT
11	TRBV6-6	-	TRBJ2-7	few	CASRTESEQYF	TGTGCCAGTCGGACAGAGAGCGAGCAGTACTTC